This TCR beta chain was observed in a study of blood T cell repertoires in COVID-19. As for the study in general: From T cells, B-cell-depleted T cells, or PBMCs came the material, which was cDNA or gDNA.

The CDR3 extends over 14 amino acids. V lost 9 bases to trimming and J lost 1 base, with 12 bases between them. Germline V gene data show CDR1 as MDHEN and CDR2 as SYDVKM. Donors were grouped by their self-reported clinical history. Cohort 3 recovery required two negative PCRs, clearance, or symptom resolution. Source study methods: The authors estimated nucleated cell counts from reference gene primer amplification. Here immunoSEQ multiplex PCR was the method, and the copy in TCRdb shows in-frame clones only, minus some. That table supplies the V and J calls and clone size; D and trimming were determined from the DNA. The sample comprises a few hundred thousand clones, 80% to 90% of which are singletons, and 10% rests with the top ten.

The chain has TRBV28 and TRBJ1-4, with D possibly being TRBD1 (5 bases). The sequence derives from a woman aged 45-65 years who had recovered from COVID-19. Sequencing was carried out using PBMCs or T cells enriched from blood (not recorded which). The CDR3 DNA reads as TGTGCCAGTTTCGGAGGGGAAACTAATGAAAAACTGTTTTTT. Its translation: CASFGGETNEKLFF.